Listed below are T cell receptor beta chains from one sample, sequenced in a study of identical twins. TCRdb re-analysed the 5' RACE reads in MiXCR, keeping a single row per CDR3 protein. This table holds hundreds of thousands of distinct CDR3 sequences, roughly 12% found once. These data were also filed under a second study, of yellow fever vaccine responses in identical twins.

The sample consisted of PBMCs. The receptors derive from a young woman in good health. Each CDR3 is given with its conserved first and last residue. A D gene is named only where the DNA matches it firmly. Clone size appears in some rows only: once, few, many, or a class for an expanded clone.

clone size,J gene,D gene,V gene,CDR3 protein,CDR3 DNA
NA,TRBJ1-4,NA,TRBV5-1,CASSPIRGGTNEKLFF,TGCGCCAGCAGCCCCATCCGGGGAGGTACTAATGAAAAACTGTTTTTT
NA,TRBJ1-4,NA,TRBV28,CASSLLSGMTNEKLFF,TGTGCCAGCAGTTTATTATCAGGGATGACTAATGAAAAACTGTTTTTT
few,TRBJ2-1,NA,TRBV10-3,CAISEQWINEQFF,TGTGCCATCAGTGAGCAGTGGATCAATGAGCAGTTCTTC
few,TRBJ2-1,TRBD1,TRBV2,CASSETSNRQGKFF,TGTGCCAGCAGTGAAACCTCAAACAGACAGGGGAAGTTCTTC
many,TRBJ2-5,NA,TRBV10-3,CAIREWETQYF,TGTGCCATCAGGGAGTGGGAGACCCAGTACTTC
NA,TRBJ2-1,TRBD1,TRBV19,CASTHRDRGPNEQFF,TGTGCCAGTACCCATAGGGACAGGGGCCCCAATGAGCAGTTCTTC
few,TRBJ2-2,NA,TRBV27,CASSPGAGTGELFF,TGTGCCAGCAGTCCAGGGGCGGGGACCGGGGAGCTGTTTTTT
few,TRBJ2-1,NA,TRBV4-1,CASSQGQGWFGTGDNEQFF,TGCGCCAGCAGCCAAGGGCAGGGGTGGTTTGGGACTGGAGACAATGAGCAGTTCTTC
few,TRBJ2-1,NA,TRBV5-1,CASSWEQYNEQFF,TGCGCCAGCAGCTGGGAACAGTACAATGAGCAGTTCTTC
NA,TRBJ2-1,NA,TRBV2,CASRRDRSNEQFF,TGTGCCAGCAGGCGGGACCGAAGCAATGAGCAGTTCTTC
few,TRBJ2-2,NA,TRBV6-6,CASSHVSGELFF,TGTGCCAGCAGTCACGTTAGCGGGGAGCTGTTTTTT
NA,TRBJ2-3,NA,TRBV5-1,CASSSVRDIASTDTQYF,TGCGCCAGCAGCTCTGTACGGGACATAGCTAGCACAGATACGCAGTATTTT
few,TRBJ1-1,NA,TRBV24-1,CATSRGSEAFF,TGTGCCACCAGTCGCGGGTCGGAAGCTTTCTTT
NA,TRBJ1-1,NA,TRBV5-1,CASSTGQPEAFF,TGCGCCAGCAGCACTGGACAGCCTGAAGCTTTCTTT
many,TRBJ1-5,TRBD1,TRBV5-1,CASSLGQGINQPQHF,TGCGCCAGCAGCTTGGGACAGGGGATTAATCAGCCCCAGCATTTT
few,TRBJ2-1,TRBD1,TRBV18,CASSPFGQGAYNEQFF,TGTGCCAGCTCACCCTTCGGACAGGGGGCCTACAATGAGCAGTTCTTC
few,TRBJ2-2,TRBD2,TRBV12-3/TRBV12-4,CASIGGSSSGTGELFF,TGTGCCAGCATAGGCGGGAGTAGTTCGGGCACCGGGGAGCTGTTTTTT
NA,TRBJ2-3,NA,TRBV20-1,CSARFYLSTDTQYF,TGCAGTGCTAGATTCTACCTCAGCACAGATACGCAGTATTTT
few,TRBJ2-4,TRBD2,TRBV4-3,CASNPSRFVGLESLAKNIQYF,TGCGCCAGCAACCCCTCGCGGTTCGTCGGACTAGAAAGTCTAGCCAAAAACATTCAGTACTTC
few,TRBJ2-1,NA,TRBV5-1,CASSLFLSNEQFF,TGCGCCAGCAGCTTGTTCCTTTCCAATGAGCAGTTCTTC
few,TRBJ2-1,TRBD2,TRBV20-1,CSAAGGPVNEQFF,TGCAGTGCTGCGGGGGGGCCGGTCAATGAGCAGTTCTTC
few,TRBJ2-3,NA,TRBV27,CASSLAPHGTDTQYF,TGTGCCAGCAGTCTAGCCCCGCACGGCACAGATACGCAGTATTTT
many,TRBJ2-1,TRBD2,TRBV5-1,CASSAGLAGVLEQFF,TGCGCCAGCAGCGCAGGACTAGCGGGAGTACTTGAGCAGTTCTTC
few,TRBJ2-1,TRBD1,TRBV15,CATSRDRGLSYNEQFF,TGTGCCACCAGCAGGGACAGGGGGCTATCCTACAATGAGCAGTTCTTC
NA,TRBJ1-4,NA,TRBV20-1,CSARSGAGEKLFF,TGCAGTGCTAGATCGGGGGCAGGGGAAAAACTGTTTTTT
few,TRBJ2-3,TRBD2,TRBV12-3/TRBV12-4,CASSLGLAGGSGTQYF,TGTGCCAGCAGTTTAGGCCTAGCGGGAGGCTCGGGCACGCAGTATTTT
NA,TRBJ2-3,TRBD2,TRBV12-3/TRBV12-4,CASSTRLLAGDTQYF,TGTGCCAGCAGTACCCGACTGCTAGCGGGGGATACGCAGTATTTT
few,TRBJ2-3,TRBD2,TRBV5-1,CASSSFSGSGSDTQYF,TGCGCCAGCAGCTCCTTTAGCGGGAGCGGGTCAGATACGCAGTATTTT
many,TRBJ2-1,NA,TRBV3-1,CAVGPTTYNEQFF,TGTGCCGTTGGGCCTACGACCTACAATGAGCAGTTCTTC
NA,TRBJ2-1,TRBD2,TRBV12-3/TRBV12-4,CASRTSGRADLGSYNEQFF,TGTGCCAGCAGAACTAGCGGGAGGGCCGATTTAGGGTCCTACAATGAGCAGTTCTTC
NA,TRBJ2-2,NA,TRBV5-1,CASRRTGSANTGELFF,TGCGCCAGCAGGAGGACGGGCTCAGCGAACACCGGGGAGCTGTTTTTT
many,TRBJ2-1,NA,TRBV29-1,CSVEDPGASSYNEQFF,TGCAGCGTTGAAGATCCAGGGGCGAGCTCCTACAATGAGCAGTTCTTC
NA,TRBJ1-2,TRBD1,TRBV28,CASSSPGTVKGYTF,TGTGCCAGCAGTTCACCGGGGACAGTCAAAGGCTACACCTTC
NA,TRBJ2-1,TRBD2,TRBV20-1,CSAHAQLAKNEQFF,TGCAGTGCTCACGCCCAACTAGCGAAAAATGAGCAGTTCTTC
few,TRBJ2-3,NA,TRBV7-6,CASSLAWDGDTQYF,TGTGCCAGCAGCTTAGCCTGGGATGGTGATACGCAGTATTTT
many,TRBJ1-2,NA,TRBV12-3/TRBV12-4,CASSLLAGAYGYTF,TGTGCCAGCAGTTTGTTGGCAGGGGCTTATGGCTACACCTTC
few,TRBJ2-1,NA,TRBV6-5,CASSYFLSSFDNEQFF,TGTGCCAGCAGTTACTTTTTGTCTAGCTTTGACAATGAGCAGTTCTTC
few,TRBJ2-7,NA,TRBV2,CASSERLVYEQYF,TGTGCCAGCAGTGAACGACTGGTCTACGAGCAGTACTTC
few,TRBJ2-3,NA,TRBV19,CASSKVAATDTQYF,TGTGCCAGTAGTAAGGTCGCTGCCACAGATACGCAGTATTTT
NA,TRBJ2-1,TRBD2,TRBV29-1,CSVHTGTSGIYNEQFF,TGCAGCGTCCACACCGGGACTAGCGGGATCTACAATGAGCAGTTCTTC